One TCR beta chain is described in this entry. The antigen it recognizes is unknown. A far larger clone lies a single base away; this is likely a read error. A history of other malignancies or of prior chemotherapy or radiotherapy was absent in all patients, and node-negative disease was shown on CT and PET/CT in all patients. At each of the two time points, roughly 6.5 milliliters of peripheral venous blood were collected into EDTA tubes. PBMCs were isolated by Ficoll-Paque Plus density-gradient centrifugation. Samples were stored at -80°C immediately after collection until analysis. The data were obtained in a study of prognosis after radiotherapy for stage I lung cancer listed by TCRdb under 2021. Describing the broader study: Around 19 stage I NSCLC patients were enrolled in Nanjing, China, between early 2018 and 2019. All patients were regarded as medically inoperable, because of comorbidities in about a dozen patients and refusal of surgery in 6 to 8 patients. Tumor histology was squamous cell carcinoma in over 5 patients and adenocarcinoma in twelve. The cohort included 10 to 15 men and five to seven women, with a median age of about 79 years and a range of roughly 53 to 90 years. A total of roughly 38 blood samples from 19 patients were sequenced, with one sample obtained before and one obtained after SBRT for each patient. About 14 patients presented with newly diagnosed primary stage I lung tumors, and roughly 5 carried oligometastatic NSCLC following surgical resection of the primary tumor. Peripheral blood TCR beta repertoires were profiled in stage I NSCLC patients before and after stereotactic body radiotherapy, and the repertoires were related to distant failure. Image-guided IMRT or VMAT was used to deliver SBRT in 3 to 5 fractions at a biologically effective dose of at least 100 Gy. No patient received concurrent therapy alongside SBRT. Four of the 19 patients developed distant metastases after SBRT, at a median of roughly seven months; the other 15 showed no significant progression. Points the paper makes about the study in general: The small cohort and short follow-up limited the study, so independent validation of the findings is needed. TRBV and TRBJ usage frequencies reportedly varied with metastasis status, involving two V genes at baseline and several V and two J genes after SBRT. Unique TCR clone counts fell after SBRT (median approximately 9,900 before versus approximately 6,300 after; Wilcoxon paired P=0.011). Post-SBRT Shannon entropy and its change from baseline were lower in patients who developed distant metastases; baseline Shannon entropy was not associated with metastases. No determination of tumor specificity was made for expanded TCR clones. No adjustment for multiple comparisons was applied to any of the reported P values.

The TCR beta CDR3 region was amplified from genomic DNA by two rounds of multiplex PCR. The first PCR round used primers specific to each TRBV and TRBJ gene, and the primer sequences were filed in Chinese patent CN105087789A. Universal primers were used in the second PCR round. The Roche High Pure PCR Template Preparation Kit was used to extract genomic DNA from frozen PBMCs. The libraries underwent paired-end sequencing with 151 bp reads on an Illumina HiSeq 3000. In the original analysis: Raw reads lacking the multiplex PCR primer sequences were removed with CutAdapt. Using PEAR, the high-quality paired reads were merged into contigs. TRB V, D and J gene segments were assigned to each contig with MiXCR by alignment to reference sequences. To remove sequencing errors, CDR3 sequences were clustered according to base quality and sequence similarity. Diversity was measured as Shannon entropy normalized by the natural log of productive TCR sequence number. One minus Shannon entropy divided by the natural log of the number of unique clonotypes was used as the definition of clonality. Progression-free survival cut-offs for repertoire metrics were chosen using the Youden index of ROC curves, with analyses run in R 3.5.3. TCRdb reworked the public reads: Q25 trimming with fastp, MiXCR clone assembly, productive beta chains retained. Duplicate CDR3 protein sequences are folded into a single record with the most common DNA and genes. The V and J calls were determined by TCRdb, not by the authors. The sample yields 20,000 to 30,000 distinct CDR3 sequences; 30% were counted once. The ten largest clones capture about 33% of the sample.

The clonotype originates from a donor at least 50 years old with non-small cell lung cancer. Material: PBMCs, obtained before or after stereotactic body radiation therapy (not recorded which).

The nucleotide sequence is given as TGTGCCATCAGTGACCGGACTATCGGGAGGTCCTACAATGAGCAGTTCTTC. Its product reads: CAISDRTIGRSYNEQFF. The chain uses TRBV10-2 and TRBJ2-1, with 7 bases in between that match TRBD2. The CDR3 sequence holds 17 residues, the cysteine and phenylalanine included. The entry retains the CDR3 DNA only, 51 bases that are in frame from base 1. The CDR1 and CDR2 encoded by the germline V gene are WSHSY and SAAADI.